Each of the 9 T cell receptor beta chains below was sequenced from the same sample in a study of blood T cell repertoires in COVID-19. This table comes from immunoSEQ multiplex PCR, and its TCRdb copy is limited to in-frame clones, with some not included. The sample lists around 100,000 clones, around 81% occurring once. The sample comprised peripheral blood. The receptors here all came from a man older than 75 with COVID-19, enrolled during active disease.

The J gene is TRBJ1-1, the V gene TRBV12-3 or TRBV12-4; 7 bases agree with TRBD1. V was clipped by 5 bases and J by 1 base; unmatched bases: 1. The CDR3 extends over 13 amino acids. The CDR3 sequence: CASSGQANTEAFF. The DNA of the CDR3 is TGTGCCAGCAGTGGACAGGCGAACACTGAAGCTTTCTTT.

V usage is TRBV18 and J usage is TRBJ2-7, with 11 bases identical to TRBD2. The V and J ends lost 3 bases and 2 bases, in that order; junction bases with no gene match: 3. This CDR3 is 15 amino acids long. The germline V gene has CDR1 KGHSH and CDR2 LQKENI. The CDR3 region has the DNA TGTGCCAGCTCACCTACTAGCGGGAGACCCTACGAGCAGTACTTC. Translating it yields CASSPTSGRPYEQYF.

The J gene is TRBJ1-2, the V gene TRBV25-1; TRBD1 might be the D (6 bases). V gave up 5 bases and J gave up 6 bases, with 16 bases separating them. This CDR3 spans 14 amino acids. CDR1 and CDR2 from the germline V gene are MGHDK and SYGVNS. The CDR3 DNA follows: TGTGCCAGCAGTAACAACAGGGAATCGGATGGCTACACCTTC. It codes for CASSNNRESDGYTF.

The CDR3 reads CSASTRGGSNQPQHF. The CDR3 DNA reads TGCAGTGCTAGTACACGAGGCGGTAGCAATCAGCCCCAGCATTTT. The chain joins TRBV20-1 to TRBJ1-5, with unresolved D. CDR1 and CDR2 (germline): DFQATT, SNEGSKA (reference sequence). The CDR3 loop spans 15 amino acids. V lost 3 bases and J 0 bases, leaving 12 bases between the germline ends.

This sequence joins TRBV4-3 and TRBJ1-4, with TRBD1 identical over 8 bases. The germline V gene has CDR1 LGHNA and CDR2 YSLEER. V lost 3 bases and J lost 4; bases outside the gene matches: 1. There are 14 residues in the CDR3. CDR3 protein: CASSHGQGNEKLFF. The CDR3 nucleotides are TGCGCCAGCAGCCATGGACAGGGTAATGAAAAACTGTTTTTT.

This chain uses TRBV5-1 with TRBJ1-1, with 9 bases that match TRBD1. The germline V gene has CDR1 SGHRS and CDR2 YFSETQ. The CDR3 length is 15 residues. Unmatched junction bases numbered 14, after V lost 3 bases and J lost 11 bases. The CDR3 region has the DNA TGCGCCAGCAGCTCATCCACAGGGGGCGCCGTGAGGGCTTTCTTT. It yields the protein CASSSSTGGAVRAFF.

CDR3 protein: CASSYSSGYNEQFF. DNA of the CDR3: TGCGCCAGCAGCTATTCTAGCGGCTACAATGAGCAGTTCTTC. This chain joins TRBV5-1 and TRBJ2-1; 7 nucleotides align to TRBD2. V shed 3 bases, J shed 3 bases, and the junction held 3 bases outside the gene matches. The CDR3 loop spans 14 amino acids. Germline CDR1 is SGHRS and CDR2 is YFSETQ.

This clone was seen a single time. The rearrangement links TRBV19 to TRBJ1-4; TRBD1 matches 7 bases. The CDR3 loop spans 13 amino acids. J gave up 10 bases and V 3 bases, and 5 bases lay outside the gene matches. The germline V gene has CDR1 LNHDA and CDR2 SQIVND (reference sequence). The CDR3 DNA reads TGTGCCAGTAGTATTGGACAGGAAGGAAAACTGTTTTTT. Residues: CASSIGQEGKLFF.

This clone has more than one count but fewer than ten. This chain connects TRBV28 to TRBJ2-2, with a tentative D call TRBD2 (6 bases). This CDR3 spans 17 amino acids. The V end lost 2 bases, the J end lost 3 bases, and 16 bases lay between the germline ends. CDR1 and CDR2 from the germline V gene are MDHEN and SYDVKM. The CDR3 loop is CASSLAHGRDYTGELFF. Written as DNA, the CDR3 is TGTGCCAGCAGTTTAGCCCACGGCAGGGACTACACCGGGGAGCTGTTTTTT. The full variable domain, its missing parts supplied by reference TRBV28 and TRBJ2-2, is DVKVTQSSRYLVKRTGEKVFLECVQDMDHENMFWYRQDPGLGLRLIYFSYDVKMKEKGDIPEGYSVSREKKERFSLILESASTNQTSMYLCASSLAHGRDYTGELFFGEGSRLTVL.